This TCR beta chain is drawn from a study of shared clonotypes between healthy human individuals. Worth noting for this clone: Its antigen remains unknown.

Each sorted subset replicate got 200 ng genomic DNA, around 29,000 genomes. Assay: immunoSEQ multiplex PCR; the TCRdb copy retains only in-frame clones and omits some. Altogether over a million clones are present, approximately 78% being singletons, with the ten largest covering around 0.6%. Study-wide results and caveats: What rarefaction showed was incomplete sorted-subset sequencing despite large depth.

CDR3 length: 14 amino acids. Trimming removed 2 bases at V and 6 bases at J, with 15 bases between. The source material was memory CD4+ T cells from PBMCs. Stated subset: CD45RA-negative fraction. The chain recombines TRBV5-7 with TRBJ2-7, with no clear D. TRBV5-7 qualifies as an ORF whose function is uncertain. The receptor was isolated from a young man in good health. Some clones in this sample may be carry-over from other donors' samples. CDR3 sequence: CASSFRLGSGEQYF. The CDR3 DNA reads TGTGCCAGCAGCTTCCGGTTAGGTTCCGGCGAGCAGTACTTC.